The 18 T cell receptor beta chains below all came from one sample that was sequenced in a study of cytotoxic CD8 clonotypes in ibrutinib-treated CLL. Data came from immunoSEQ multiplex PCR; TCRdb stores just in-frame clones and leaves some out. Of 100,000 or so clones in the sample, roughly 57% were seen once. Sequenced here: PBMCs, sampled after 24 months of ibrutinib treatment. The receptors come from a human donor with chronic lymphocytic leukemia.

V and J are TRBV5-1 and TRBJ2-3; possibly TRBD1 for D (6 bases). Germline-derived CDR1 and CDR2 are SGHRS and YFSETQ. The CDR3 covers 14 residues. Trimming took 0 bases from V and 5 from J, leaving 10 bases between them. CDR3 in amino acids: CASSLGTVEDTQYF. As DNA, the CDR3 is TGCGCCAGCAGCTTGGGGACAGTTGAAGATACGCAGTATTTT. Full variable domain (outside the CDR3, taken from reference TRBV5-1 and TRBJ2-3): KAGVTQTPRYLIKTRGQQVTLSCSPISGHRSVSWYQQTPGQGLQFLFEYFSETQRNKGNFPGRFSGRQFSNSRSEMNVSTLELGDSALYLCASSLGTVEDTQYFGPGTRLTVL.

V and J are TRBV6-6 and TRBJ2-1, with D perhaps TRBD1 (6 bases). This CDR3 has 12 amino acids. V lost 3 bases and J 9 bases, leaving 9 bases between the germline ends. Germline CDR1 MNHNY, CDR2 SVGAGI (reference sequence). The CDR3 coding sequence is TGTGCCAGCAGTTATCAAGGGGGTGAGCAGTTCTTC. Its translation is CASSYQGGEQFF.

This chain connects TRBV7-9 to TRBJ2-1, with 9 bases fitting TRBD2. The trim removed 4 bases at V and 9 bases at J, leaving 10 bases unmatched. Germline CDR1 and CDR2: SEHNR and FQNEAQ (reference sequence). CDR3 length: 15 residues. The CDR3 bases are TGTGCCAGCAGCTCCCCGGGACTAGCAATGGGTGAGCAGTTCTTC. Amino acids: CASSSPGLAMGEQFF.

In this sample, this clone turned up once. The J gene is TRBJ2-5, the V gene TRBV4-3, with 10 bases that match TRBD2. The CDR3 length is 15 residues. Germline values: CDR1 LGHNA, CDR2 YSLEER. V shed 1 base and J 2 bases; nucleotides not matched to a gene: 1. The CDR3 here is CASSQVLAGQETQYF. DNA for the CDR3: TGCGCCAGCAGCCAAGTACTAGCGGGGCAAGAGACCCAGTACTTC.

As regards this clone: At one boundary the junction diverges from the germline segment, which might be a read error. This chain joins TRBV7-7 and TRBJ2-1; TRBD2 matches at 8 bases. Germline values: CDR1 SSHAT, CDR2 FNYEAQ (reference sequence). The CDR3 contains 13 residues. DNA for the CDR3: TGTGCTAGCAGCCCACGGGGGGGCAATGAGCAGTTCTTC. Translating gives CASSPRGGNEQFF.

This sequence joins TRBV5-6 and TRBJ2-3; the D is unclear. This CDR3 spans 13 amino acids. Germline V gene sequence: CDR1 SGHDT, CDR2 YYEEEE. Trimming stripped 4 bases from V and 6 bases from J, with 12 bases between. The CDR3 region is CASSRTGYDTQYF. DNA of the CDR3: TGTGCCAGCAGCCGTACGGGTTATGATACGCAGTATTTT. The entire variable domain, with the rest obtained from reference TRBV5-6 and TRBJ2-3, is as follows: DAGVTQSPTHLIKTRGQQVTLRCSPKSGHDTVSWYQQALGQGPQFIFQYYEEEERQRGNFPDRFSGHQFPNYSSELNVNALLLGDSALYLCASSRTGYDTQYFGPGTRLTVL.

This clone came up a few times. The rearrangement links TRBV5-1 to TRBJ2-2; TRBD2 agrees at 8 bases. CDR1 is SGHRS, CDR2 YFSETQ, per germline. This CDR3 has 14 residues. V was clipped by 4 bases and J by 4 bases; unmatched bases: 3. The CDR3 is CASSVAGPTGELFF. The CDR3, as DNA: TGCGCCAGCAGCGTAGCGGGGCCCACCGGGGAGCTGTTTTTT.

V usage is TRBV25-1 and J usage is TRBJ2-5; TRBD1 agrees at 7 bases. Trimming took 8 bases from V and 5 from J; bases not matched to a gene: 8. Germline CDR1 MGHDK, CDR2 SYGVNS. The CDR3 spans 13 residues. The CDR3 here is CASCGQAGETQYF. The CDR3 DNA follows: TGTGCCAGCTGCGGACAGGCGGGCGAGACCCAGTACTTC.

The chain combines TRBV28 with TRBJ1-1, with D hard to call. The CDR3 covers 14 residues. Germline V gene sequence: CDR1 MDHEN, CDR2 SYDVKM. Deletions cut 5 bases from V and 11 bases from J, with 21 bases between. The CDR3 region is CASSLGTPPESAFF. The CDR3 coding sequence is TGTGCCAGCAGTCTAGGTACTCCCCCGGAGTCGGCTTTCTTT.

Only one count was recorded for this clone. The V and J genes are TRBV2 and TRBJ1-2, with 9 bases identical to TRBD1. The CDR3 length is 13 residues. The J segment lost 4 bases and the V segment lost 6 bases, leaving 3 bases of the junction unmatched. Germline V gene lookup returns CDR1 SNHLY and CDR2 FYNNEI. The CDR3 protein is CASRGTGSYGYTF. Written as DNA, the CDR3 is TGTGCCAGCAGGGGGACAGGGAGCTATGGCTACACCTTC.

This sequence joins TRBV10-2 and TRBJ1-5; D is perhaps TRBD1 (6 bases). The CDR3 covers 14 residues. Trimming stripped 4 bases from V and 6 bases from J, with 13 bases between. The V gene's germline CDR1 is WSHSY and CDR2 SAAADI. The CDR3 spells CASSAPGAGQPQHF. In nucleotides, the CDR3 is TGCGCCAGCAGTGCTCCGGGGGCCGGTCAGCCCCAGCATTTT.

V and J are TRBV5-1 and TRBJ2-7; 8 nucleotides align to TRBD1. Losses at the gene ends were 3 bases for V and 4 bases for J; bases not matched to a gene: 6. This CDR3 spans 14 amino acids. Germline lookup yields CDR1 SGHRS and CDR2 YFSETQ. The CDR3: CASSSDRVTYEQYF. CDR3 nucleotide sequence: TGCGCCAGCAGCTCGGACAGGGTAACATACGAGCAGTACTTC.

The chain uses TRBV11-3 and TRBJ2-3; D perhaps matches TRBD2 (7 bases). The CDR3 runs to 15 residues. Germline V lookup: CDR1 SGHNT, CDR2 YENEEA. The V end lost 1 base, the J end lost 5 bases, and 13 bases lay between the germline ends. The CDR3: CASSLVTGGGDTQYF. In nucleotides, the CDR3 is TGTGCCAGCAGCTTAGTTACGGGGGGCGGAGATACGCAGTATTTT.

This clone was picked up a small number of times. The V and J genes are TRBV28 and TRBJ1-1; possible D gene TRBD1, 6 bases. V was clipped by 6 bases and J by 1 base, with 12 bases between them. CDR1 and CDR2 from the germline V gene are MDHEN and SYDVKM. The CDR3 runs to 14 residues. The CDR3 here is CASSIDRRNTEAFF. The CDR3 bases are TGTGCCAGCAGCATCGACAGGCGGAACACTGAAGCTTTCTTT.

V and J are TRBV18 and TRBJ1-1, with 9 bases identical to TRBD1. The junction had 10 bases not matched to a gene; V was cut back by 8 bases and J by 6 bases. Germline V gene lookup returns CDR1 KGHSH and CDR2 LQKENI. The CDR3 covers 14 residues. CDR3 bases: TGTGCCAGCACCCCGGGACAGGGCCTCCCTGAAGCTTTCTTT. This translates into CASTPGQGLPEAFF.

This clone was counted at least ten times. The chain is built from TRBV7-9 and TRBJ1-1; D uncertain. CDR1 is SEHNR, CDR2 FQNEAQ, per germline (reference sequence). The CDR3 totals 14 residues. V was cut by 4 bases and J by 1 base, with 10 bases left in between. The CDR3 loop is CASSSQTPNTEAFF. Written as DNA, the CDR3 is TGTGCCAGCAGCTCACAGACCCCGAACACTGAAGCTTTCTTT.

The rearrangement links TRBV6-5 to TRBJ1-2, with 10 nucleotides matching TRBD1. This CDR3 is built from 13 residues. Trimming took 4 bases from V and 8 from J; bases not matched to a gene: 4. The germline V gene has CDR1 MNHEY and CDR2 SVGAGI. CDR3 sequence: CASSWDRGEGYTF. DNA of the CDR3: TGTGCCAGCAGTTGGGACAGGGGAGAGGGCTACACCTTC.

This clone has a single count. V usage is TRBV5-8 and J usage is TRBJ2-5; TRBD1 matches 7 bases. CDR3 length: 16 amino acids. The germline gives CDR1 SGHTS, CDR2 YDEGEE. Trimming at V came to 1 base and at J to 4 bases, leaving 10 bases not matched to a gene. CDR3 DNA sequence: TGTGCCAGCAGCTTGAGGGGGCCCTCCTGGGGAGAGACCCAGTACTTC. It specifies CASSLRGPSWGETQYF.